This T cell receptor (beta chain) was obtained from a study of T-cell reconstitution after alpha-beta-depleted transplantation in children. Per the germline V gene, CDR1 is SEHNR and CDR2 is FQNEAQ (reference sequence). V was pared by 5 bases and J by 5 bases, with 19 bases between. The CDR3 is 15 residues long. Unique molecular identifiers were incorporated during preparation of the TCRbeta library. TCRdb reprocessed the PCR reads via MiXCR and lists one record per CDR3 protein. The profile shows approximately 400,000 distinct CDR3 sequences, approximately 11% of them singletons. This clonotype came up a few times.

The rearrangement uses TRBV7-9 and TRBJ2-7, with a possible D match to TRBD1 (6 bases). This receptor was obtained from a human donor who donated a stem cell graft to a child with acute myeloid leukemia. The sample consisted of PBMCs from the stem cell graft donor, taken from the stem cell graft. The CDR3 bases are TGTGCCAGCAGCAATACAGGGATGCGGGTCCACGAGCAGTACGTC. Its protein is CASSNTGMRVHEQYV.